This T cell receptor (beta chain) appears in the sequencing data of a study of T cells after yellow fever vaccination. The CDR3 runs 13 residues. V lost 2 bases and J lost 0, with 2 bases in between. CDR1 and CDR2 (germline): SNHLY, FYNNEI. One entry per CDR3 protein, called by TCRdb with MiXCR from the 5' RACE reads. The table shows some 240,000 distinct CDR3 sequences, with more than 3.5% occurring only once. This clonotype was seen many times. The material sequenced was PBMCs, taken 15 days after the yellow fever booster vaccination. The sequence was obtained from a man younger than 35 who received the YFV17D yellow fever vaccine. This rearrangement joins TRBV2 to TRBJ1-3; D gene unclear. Written as DNA, the CDR3 is TGTGCCAGCAGTGAAATCTCTGGAAACACCATATATTTT. Translation gives CASSEISGNTIYF.